The table lists the clone carrying this T cell receptor beta chain with a few counts. What it binds is unknown. These data come from a study of response to subunit inactivated influenza vaccine. TCRdb re-called the RT-PCR reads with MiXCR, one entry per CDR3 protein. Among approximately 730,000 distinct CDR3 sequences listed, 11% to 15% were seen once. Study-wide points: Each seasonal influenza vaccination recruits few new T cells, the authors suggested.

Trimming at V came to 8 bases and at J to 3 bases, leaving 12 bases not matched to a gene. This CDR3 spans 16 amino acids. The chain couples TRBV12-3 or TRBV12-4 to TRBJ1-1; 10 nucleotides align to TRBD1. Source: PBMCs from blood, taken approximately 15 days before vaccination. This sequence originates from a man aged 50-60 years who received an inactivated influenza vaccine. The CDR3 region is CASSGQGGTDYTEAFF. The CDR3 nucleotides read TGTGCCAGCTCAGGACAGGGGGGAACGGATTACACTGAAGCTTTCTTT.